This TCR beta chain was sequenced during a study of OX40 agonist ivuxolimab in advanced cancers. CDR1 is LGHNA and CDR2 is YSLEER in the germline V gene. CDR3 length: 15 residues. The V segment lost 0 bases and the J segment 2 bases; nucleotides outside the gene matches: 4. Sequenced by immunoSEQ multiplex PCR; TCRdb stores in-frame clones only, minus some. Of about 37,000 clones in the sample, about 90% were seen once. This sequence originates from an adult with an advanced solid tumor such as melanoma, head and neck, liver or kidney cancer. The material was CD4+ or CD8+ T cells sorted from blood, obtained in a trial of the OX40 agonist ivuxolimab. The rearrangement uses TRBV4-3 and TRBJ2-7, with 7 bases lining up with TRBD1. The CDR3, as DNA: TGCGCCAGCAGCCAAGAACCAGGGGGAACCTACGAGCAGTACTTC. Protein: CASSQEPGGTYEQYF.